This TCR beta chain was captured by sequencing in a study of cytomegalovirus exposure and HLA in healthy donors. General observations from the study: Researchers left out some V segments, among them TRBV6-2 and TRBV6-3, as indistinguishable. Donors belonging to an Asian-associated ancestry cluster reportedly showed fewer N-insertions in productive TCRs than the approximately 680-donor mean, according to what a later analysis found. Follow-up analysis later connected one missense variant in DCLRE1C with trimming of TCR beta V- and J-genes. In an earlier analysis, most TCR beta V segments were productive about 87% or about 30% of the time.

About this clone itself: What it binds is not known.

60 Vbeta and 13 Jbeta primers were used in PCR. Clones were sequenced by immunoSEQ multiplex PCR, and TCRdb holds only the in-frame ones, with some missing. Here the sample table reports around 100,000 clones. V was clipped by 5 bases and J by 4 bases; unmatched bases: 11. The germline gives CDR1 SGHNT, CDR2 YYREEE (reference sequence). CDR3 length equals 16 residues. This receptor was taken from a man between 45 and 60 years old in good health and CMV-seronegative. What was sequenced was PBMCs. V is TRBV5-4 and J is TRBJ2-7, with 11 bases fitting TRBD2. DNA for the CDR3: TGTGCCAGCAGTTTTATAACTAGCGGGAGTACGTACGAGCAGTACTTC. It translates to CASSFITSGSTYEQYF.